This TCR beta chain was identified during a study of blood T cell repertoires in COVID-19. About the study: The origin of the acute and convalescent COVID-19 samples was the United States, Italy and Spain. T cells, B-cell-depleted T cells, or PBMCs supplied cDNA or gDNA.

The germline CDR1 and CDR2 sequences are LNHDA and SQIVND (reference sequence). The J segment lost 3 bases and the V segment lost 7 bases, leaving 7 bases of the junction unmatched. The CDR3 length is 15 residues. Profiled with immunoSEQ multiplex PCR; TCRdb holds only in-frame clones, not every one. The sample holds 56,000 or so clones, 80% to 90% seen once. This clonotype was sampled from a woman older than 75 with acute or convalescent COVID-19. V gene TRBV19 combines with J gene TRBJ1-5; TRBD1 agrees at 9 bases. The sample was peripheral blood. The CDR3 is CASTPGQGDNQPQHF. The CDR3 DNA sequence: TGTGCCAGTACCCCGGGACAGGGTGACAATCAGCCCCAGCATTTT. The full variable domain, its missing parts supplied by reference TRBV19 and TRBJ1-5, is DGGITQSPKYLFRKEGQNVTLSCEQNLNHDAMYWYRQDPGQGLRLIYYSQIVNDFQKGDIAEGYSVSREKKESFPLTVTSAQKNPTAFYLCASTPGQGDNQPQHFGDGTRLSIL.